A single T cell receptor beta chain is shown here with its context. Its target is unknown. CDR1 and CDR2 (germline): ENHRY, SYGVKD. The CDR3 consists of 16 residues. J gave up 2 bases and V 8 bases, and 11 bases lay outside the gene matches. The data derive from a study of beta chain features in type 1 diabetes. Whole-study findings and limits: For Type 1 diabetes patients, all four CD4+ subsets carried TCRB CDR3s that were moderately but significantly shorter. Across patients, naive, central memory and Treg TCRB repertoires exhibited apparently greater similarity than was observed across healthy donors.

All of the sorted populations showed purity greater than 95%. Since all of the isolated RNA was reverse transcribed, expressed TCRB transcripts were what got sequenced. Using immunoSEQ multiplex PCR, the repertoire was profiled, and TCRdb retains in-frame clones only, with some absent. The table lists 200,000 to 300,000 clones, 11% of them singletons. The chain has TRBV10-3 and TRBJ2-3, with TRBD2 identical over 9 bases. Sequencing was done on a sample of naive CD4+ T cells from blood. The receptor was derived from a man aged 30 to 45 with type 1 diabetes. Here the CDR3 reads CAISPLSGGYTDTQYF. For the CDR3, the DNA is TGTGCCATCTCCCCCCTTAGCGGGGGCTACACAGATACGCAGTATTTT.